Sequencing of this T cell receptor beta chain was carried out in a study of blood T cell repertoires in COVID-19. Study as a whole: Sources were T cells, B-cell-depleted T cells, or PBMCs; the material itself was cDNA or gDNA.

Original data processing: Reference gene primer amplification yielded estimated nucleated cell counts. This table comes from immunoSEQ multiplex PCR, and its TCRdb copy is limited to in-frame clones, with some not included. V, J and clone size reflect that table, while D and trimming were determined from the DNA. This sample yields about 200,000 clones, of which roughly 80% are seen a single time; around 0.93% belongs to the top ten. The germline V gene has CDR1 SGHTS and CDR2 YDEGEE. V dropped 0 bases and J dropped 4 bases, with 17 bases sitting between them. The CDR3 length is 17 residues. Patients at the Seattle site were enrolled during active infection and followed longitudinally.

This rearrangement joins TRBV5-8 to TRBJ2-1; perhaps TRBD1 as D (5 bases). This receptor was obtained from a man aged 55 to 70 with COVID-19, enrolled during active disease. The sample was peripheral blood. CDR3 amino acids: CASSLETASVPYNEQFF. The CDR3, as DNA: TGTGCCAGCAGCTTGGAGACAGCGAGCGTCCCATACAATGAGCAGTTCTTC.